These 27 T cell receptor beta chains were sequenced from one sample in a study of early T cells in non-severe SARS-CoV-2 infection. TCRdb reanalysed the 5' RACE reads using MiXCR and keeps one entry per CDR3 protein. Of 15,000 to 20,000 distinct CDR3 sequences listed, 5.9% are singletons. Sample: whole blood. The source of these receptors is an adult who was a healthcare worker with PCR-confirmed SARS-CoV-2 infection or an uninfected control (not recorded which).

This clonotype was seen repeatedly, ten times or more. The V call is TRBV29-1, the J call TRBJ2-1; 7 positions agree with TRBD2. Germline values: CDR1 SQVTM, CDR2 ANQGSEA. V trimming: 3 bases; J trimming: 6 bases; junction bases outside the gene matches: 11. The CDR3 is 15 amino acids. This CDR3 is CSVDGLGGKTNEQFF. The DNA for the CDR3 is TGCAGCGTTGACGGTCTGGGGGGGAAGACCAATGAGCAGTTCTTC.

This clonotype was seen ten or more times. The genes are TRBV24-1 and TRBJ2-2, with D perhaps assigned TRBD1 or TRBD2 (5 bases each). Between the trimmed V and J ends, which lost 6 bases and 4 bases, there was a span of 11 bases. Germline CDR1 is KGHDR and CDR2 is SFDVKD. The CDR3 is 14 residues long. The CDR3 here is CATSTGTITGELFF. In nucleotides, the CDR3 is TGTGCCACCAGTACTGGGACCATCACCGGGGAGCTGTTTTTT.

This clonotype was seen repeatedly, ten times or more. This chain links TRBV6-1 with TRBJ2-1; D is possibly TRBD1 or TRBD2 (6 bases each). CDR3 length: 10 amino acids. Trimming left V 8 bases short and J 9 bases short, with 8 bases between. Germline CDR1 and CDR2: MNHNS and SASEGT. The CDR3 is CASGGGEQFF. CDR3 DNA: TGTGCCAGCGGAGGGGGTGAGCAGTTCTTC.

Many counts were recorded for this clonotype. The rearrangement links TRBV14 to TRBJ2-5; D is perhaps TRBD2 (5 bases). Between the trimmed V and J ends, which lost 4 bases and 2 bases, there was a span of 11 bases. This CDR3 is built from 14 residues. Germline V gene data show CDR1 as SGHDN and CDR2 as FVKESK. CDR3 region: CASSLLRDQETQYF. CDR3 sequence (DNA): TGTGCCAGCAGCCTCCTCCGGGATCAAGAGACCCAGTACTTC.

This chain uses TRBV12-3 or TRBV12-4 with TRBJ2-6, with a possible D match to TRBD1 (5 bases). Trimming left V 8 bases short and J 2 bases short, with 13 bases between. The CDR3 has 15 amino acids. The CDR3 region has the DNA TGTGCCAGCTCAGGGCAGATGGCTGGGGCCAACGTCCTGACTTTC. It encodes CASSGQMAGANVLTF.

This clonotype was found many times. The V and J genes are TRBV30 and TRBJ1-2; TRBD1 matches 7 bases. Germline V lookup: CDR1 GTSNPN, CDR2 SVGIG (reference sequence). This CDR3 region has 11 residues. The J segment lost 8 bases and the V segment lost 3 bases, leaving 3 bases of the junction unmatched. CDR3 sequence: CAWSPGQGYTF. CDR3 nucleotides: TGTGCCTGGAGCCCGGGACAGGGCTACACCTTC.

The table lists this clonotype with many counts. J is TRBJ1-1 and V is TRBV20-1; D is ambiguous. Trimming pared 6 bases from V and 4 bases from J, leaving 21 bases between. In germline, CDR1 is DFQATT, CDR2 SNEGSKA (reference sequence). The CDR3 is 15 amino acids. The CDR3 is CSAPREVRLSTEAFF. The CDR3 region has the DNA TGCAGTGCCCCAAGGGAGGTGAGGCTTAGCACTGAAGCTTTCTTT.

This clonotype has a count of ten or more. This chain links TRBV20-1 with TRBJ2-1; 10 bases map to TRBD2. The V gene's germline CDR1 is DFQATT and CDR2 SNEGSKA (reference sequence). The CDR3 covers 16 residues. Trimming cost V 2 bases and J 1 base; bases outside gene matches: 5. DNA for the CDR3: TGCAGTGCTAGACGGCTAGCGGGAGAATCCTACAATGAGCAGTTCTTC. Protein product: CSARRLAGESYNEQFF.

This clonotype showed up many times. The chain carries TRBV6-6 and TRBJ2-7; D is perhaps TRBD2 (5 bases). The V end was cut by 4 bases, the J end by 0 bases, with 16 bases between. The CDR3 has 16 amino acids. The V gene's germline CDR1 is MNHNY and CDR2 SVGAGI (reference sequence). Here the CDR3 DNA reads TGTGCCAGCAGTTTCAGTGAAGGACTGAGCTCCTACGAGCAGTACTTC. Protein product: CASSFSEGLSSYEQYF.

V and J are TRBV12-3 or TRBV12-4 and TRBJ1-2; D might be TRBD1 (6 bases). This CDR3 contains 13 residues. Trimming removed 4 bases at V and 8 bases at J, with 14 bases between. CDR3 residues: CASSYGDTRGYTF. Here the CDR3 DNA reads TGTGCCAGCAGTTACGGGGACACGAGGGGCTACACCTTC.

At least ten counts were recorded for this clonotype. The rearrangement links TRBV11-2 to TRBJ2-1; 12 positions agree with TRBD2. V lost 5 bases to trimming and J lost 8 bases; unmatched junction nucleotides: 10. This CDR3 region has 16 residues. Germline CDR1 reads SGHAT; CDR2 reads FQNNGV. The CDR3 loop reads CASSPSLLAGGHEQFF. The CDR3 DNA reads as TGTGCCAGCAGCCCCTCGCTACTAGCGGGAGGCCATGAGCAGTTCTTC.

This clonotype has a count of ten or more. The chain uses TRBV4-1 and TRBJ1-2, with D possibly TRBD1 on 5 matching bases. Deletions cut 0 bases from V and 10 bases from J, with 27 bases between. CDR1 and CDR2 (germline): MGHRA, YSYEKL. This CDR3 has 18 amino acids. This chain's CDR3 is CASSQDGKGRRELGDYTF. For the CDR3, the DNA is TGCGCCAGCAGCCAAGATGGAAAGGGACGGCGGGAGTTAGGTGACTACACCTTC.

The chain combines TRBV29-1 with TRBJ2-1; D uncertain. Trimming shortened V by 3 bases and J by 6 bases, and 0 bases separated the two germline ends. CDR1 and CDR2 from the germline V gene are SQVTM and ANQGSEA. The CDR3 runs 9 residues. CDR3 amino acids: CSVDNEQFF. The CDR3 region has the DNA TGCAGCGTTGACAATGAGCAGTTCTTC.

This clonotype occurred many times. V and J are TRBV20-1 and TRBJ2-1; D unclear. Trimming took 0 bases from V and 4 from J, leaving 4 bases between them. Germline V gives CDR1 DFQATT, CDR2 SNEGSKA (reference sequence). This CDR3 is built from 12 residues. The CDR3 here is CSARDLYNEQFF. The CDR3 bases are TGCAGTGCTAGAGATCTGTACAATGAGCAGTTCTTC.

The chain's CDR3 is CASSYEGYEQYF. DNA for the CDR3: TGTGCCAGCAGTTATGAGGGCTACGAGCAGTACTTC. The chain joins TRBV6-2 or TRBV6-3 to TRBJ2-7; tentatively, D is TRBD2 (5 bases). CDR1 is MNHEY, CDR2 SVGEGT, per germline. Deletions cut 3 bases from V and 3 bases from J, with 6 bases between. The length of the CDR3 is 12 residues.

This clonotype came up a few times. V usage is TRBV20-1 and J usage is TRBJ1-6; D gene ambiguous. Germline loops: CDR1 DFQATT, CDR2 SNEGSKA (reference sequence). The CDR3 length is 13 residues. V lost 7 bases to trimming and J lost 7 bases, with 14 bases between them. Here the CDR3 DNA reads TGCAGTGTCGAAGGTCCCCCCAATTCACCCCTCCACTTT. Translation gives CSVEGPPNSPLHF.

This clonotype is categorized as medium-sized. The genes are TRBV7-6 and TRBJ2-1, with TRBD2 matching 7 bases. Germline V lookup: CDR1 SGHVS, CDR2 FNYEAQ. The CDR3 runs to 17 residues. Trimming removed 1 base from V and 2 bases from J; junction bases left unmatched: 8. The CDR3 bases are TGTGCCAGCAGCTTAGTAACGGCTAGCGGAACCTACAATGAGCAGTTCTTC. It yields the protein CASSLVTASGTYNEQFF.

This clonotype was recorded at least ten times. The chain joins TRBV6-1 to TRBJ1-1, with 7 bases that match TRBD1. The CDR3 runs 14 residues. From germline, CDR1 is MNHNS and CDR2 SASEGT. J gave up 2 bases and V 5 bases, and 5 bases lay outside the gene matches. This CDR3 is CASSMGQRNTEAFF. For the CDR3, the DNA is TGTGCCAGCAGTATGGGACAGCGCAACACTGAAGCTTTCTTT.

This clonotype has a single count. This chain joins TRBV30 and TRBJ2-7, with TRBD2 as a possible D gene (6 bases). CDR3 length equals 15 residues. V lost 1 base and J 3 bases, leaving 16 bases between the germline ends. CDR1 and CDR2 (germline): GTSNPN, SVGIG (reference sequence). The CDR3 region is CAWSARSGGIYEQYF. For the CDR3, the DNA is TGTGCCTGGAGTGCCCGTTCTGGCGGGATCTACGAGCAGTACTTC.

This clonotype was seen many times. The chain has TRBV7-9 and TRBJ2-2; TRBD1 might be the D (5 bases). Trimming took off 5 bases at V and 2 bases at J, with 9 bases between the two ends. Germline V gene sequence: CDR1 SEHNR, CDR2 FQNEAQ (reference sequence). This CDR3 is 14 amino acids long. CDR3 in amino acids: CASSRGQNTGELFF. CDR3 DNA sequence: TGTGCCAGCAGCCGAGGACAAAACACCGGGGAGCTGTTTTTT.

This clonotype was counted many times. The rearrangement joins TRBV27 to TRBJ1-5, with 9 bases fitting TRBD1. CDR1 is MNHEY and CDR2 is SMNVEV in the germline V gene (reference sequence). V lost 6 bases and J lost 6; bases outside the gene matches: 6. The CDR3 totals 14 residues. The CDR3 DNA is TGTGCCAGCAGACGGACAGGGGACGTTCAGCCCCAGCATTTT. Translated, it gives CASRRTGDVQPQHF.

By share of the sample, this clonotype is medium-sized. The chain has TRBV5-4 and TRBJ2-3; D is unclear. From germline, CDR1 is SGHNT and CDR2 YYREEE (reference sequence). The CDR3 length is 15 residues. Deletions cut 0 bases from V and 3 bases from J, with 11 bases between. The CDR3 here is CASSLASTATDTQYF. CDR3 DNA sequence: TGTGCCAGCAGCTTGGCATCAACGGCGACAGATACGCAGTATTTT.

The rearrangement joins TRBV29-1 to TRBJ2-7; 7 bases are a match to TRBD2. Trimming removed 5 bases from V and 5 bases from J; junction bases left unmatched: 3. Germline V gene sequence: CDR1 SQVTM, CDR2 ANQGSEA. The CDR3 sequence is 11 residues long. Here the CDR3 reads CSVWGGHEQYF. Here the CDR3 DNA reads TGCAGCGTTTGGGGGGGACACGAGCAGTACTTC.

By its share, this clonotype is medium-sized. V usage is TRBV28 and J usage is TRBJ2-6, with D uncertain. Deletions cut 5 bases from V and 0 bases from J, with 11 bases between. Germline lookup yields CDR1 MDHEN and CDR2 SYDVKM. This CDR3 spans 16 amino acids. The CDR3 region has the DNA TGTGCCAGCAGTGCTACAGAATTCTCTGGGGCCAACGTCCTGACTTTC. It specifies CASSATEFSGANVLTF. Looking up the rest from reference TRBV28 and TRBJ2-6 gives the full variable domain: DVKVTQSSRYLVKRTGEKVFLECVQDMDHENMFWYRQDPGLGLRLIYFSYDVKMKEKGDIPEGYSVSREKKERFSLILESASTNQTSMYLCASSATEFSGANVLTFGAGSRLTVL.

This clonotype qualifies as medium-sized. CDR3 sequence (DNA): TGTGCCAGCAGTAAGCTAGCGGGTACTAACAATGAGCAGTTCTTC. Protein: CASSKLAGTNNEQFF. This chain joins TRBV6-4 and TRBJ2-1, with 8 bases lining up with TRBD2. CDR1 and CDR2 (germline): MRHNA, SNTAGT. J lost 5 bases, V lost 5 bases, and 8 bases had no gene match. There are 15 residues in the CDR3.

The rearrangement uses TRBV6-1 and TRBJ2-2; D remains ambiguous. Germline V lookup: CDR1 MNHNS, CDR2 SASEGT. The CDR3 totals 14 residues. V was shortened by 8 bases and J by 5 bases, with 15 bases between the two germline ends. CDR3 in DNA: TGTGCCAGCTCAGAGAGATTTCGAACCGGGGAGCTGTTTTTT. Translated: CASSERFRTGELFF.

This clonotype has at least ten counts. The rearrangement joins TRBV12-3 or TRBV12-4 to TRBJ2-3; 7 nucleotides align to TRBD2. V was pared by 6 bases and J by 1 base, with 4 bases of the junction left unmatched. CDR3 length: 14 residues. Here the CDR3 DNA reads TGTGCCAGCAGCCCTACTAGCGGCACAGATACGCAGTATTTT. This codes for CASSPTSGTDTQYF.